The T cell receptor beta chain described here comes from a study of T cells expressing NK-cell markers. At the level of the study: Most of the eight sequenced donors tested HCMV-seropositive; one tested seronegative.

Concerning this clonotype: Its antigen is currently unknown.

Study-level points and caveats: These clonotypes also led the CD3+CD56-NKG2C+ fraction in a handful of donors. Roughly six donors showed dominant NKG2C+ clonotypes comprising about 1.0-7.5% of their CD8+ T cells.

5'RACE template switching with UMIs generated TCR beta cDNA. TCRdb re-called the 5' RACE reads and shows each CDR3 protein once, DNA omitted. The sample has 500,000 or so distinct CDR3 sequences, and its top ten clones hold less than 4.5%. Input material: blood T cells: a sorted CD56 or NKG2C T cell subset, CD4+ or CD8+ T cells, or bulk PBMC T cells (not recorded which). This receptor was identified in a man between 18 and 29 years old in good health.

CDR3 protein: CSARESGRGDTEAFF. The rearrangement uses TRBV20-1 and TRBJ1-1; TCRdb outputs TRBD1, but without DNA this stays unchecked. Germline loops: CDR1 DFQATT, CDR2 SNEGSKA (reference sequence). The length of the CDR3 is 15 residues.